This T cell receptor (beta chain) was obtained from a study of T-cell memory formation after mild COVID-19. At the level of the study: TCR clusters largely stayed donor specific. Points from the study as a whole: CD4+ contracting clones were found mainly in CM and EM, and CD8+ ones in EMRA. Memory from before infection featured some responding clones, which suggests cross-reactive memory joined.

V gave up 2 bases and J gave up 4 bases, with 13 bases separating them. This CDR3 spans 15 amino acids. Germline assignment: CDR1 SGHRS and CDR2 YFSETQ. TCRdb ran MiXCR on the 5' RACE reads and lists one entry per CDR3 protein. The table includes 250,000 to 350,000 distinct CDR3 sequences, around 15% detected once. Turning to this clonotype: Its antigen is still unknown.

This clonotype originated in a man aged 18 to 29 who had mild COVID-19 (a few samples of this study predate the infection). Cell type and time point are not known. V gene TRBV5-1 combines with J gene TRBJ1-3, with D uncertain. Sequenced input: PBMCs or a T cell subset sorted from them (not recorded which). The CDR3 protein is CASSLDPGAGNTIYF. The DNA for the CDR3 is TGCGCCAGCAGCTTAGACCCTGGTGCAGGAAACACCATATATTTT.